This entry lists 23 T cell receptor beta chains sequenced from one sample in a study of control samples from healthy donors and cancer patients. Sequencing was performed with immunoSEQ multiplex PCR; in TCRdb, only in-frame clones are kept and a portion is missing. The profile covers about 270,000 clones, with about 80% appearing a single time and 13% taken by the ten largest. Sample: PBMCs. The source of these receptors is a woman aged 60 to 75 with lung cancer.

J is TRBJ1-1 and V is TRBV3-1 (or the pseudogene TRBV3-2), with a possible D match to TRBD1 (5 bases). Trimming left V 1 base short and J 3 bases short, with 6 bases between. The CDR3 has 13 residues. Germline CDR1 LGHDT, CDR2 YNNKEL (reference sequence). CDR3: CASSQGRDTEAFF. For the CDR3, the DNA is TGTGCCAGCAGCCAAGGCAGGGACACTGAAGCTTTCTTT.

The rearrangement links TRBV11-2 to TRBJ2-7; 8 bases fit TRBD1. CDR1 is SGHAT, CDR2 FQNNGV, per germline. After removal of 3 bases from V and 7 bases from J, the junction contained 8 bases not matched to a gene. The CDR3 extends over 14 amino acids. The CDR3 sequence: CASSFYLDRDEQYF. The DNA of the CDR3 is TGTGCCAGCAGCTTTTACCTGGACAGGGATGAGCAGTACTTC.

CDR3 nucleotides: TGTGCCAGCAGCATTTCCGGGATTACTGAAGCTTTCTTT. Residues: CASSISGITEAFF. J is TRBJ1-1 and V is TRBV6-5; D unresolved. Trimming took 6 bases from V and 5 from J, leaving 13 bases between them. Germline values: CDR1 MNHEY, CDR2 SVGAGI. The CDR3 totals 13 residues.

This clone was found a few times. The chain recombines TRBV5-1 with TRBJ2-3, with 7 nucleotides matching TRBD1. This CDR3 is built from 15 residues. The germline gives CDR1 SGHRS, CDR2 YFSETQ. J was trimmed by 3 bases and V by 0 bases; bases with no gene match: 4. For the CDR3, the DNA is TGCGCCAGCAGCTTGGGAGGGGGCGAAACAGATACGCAGTATTTT. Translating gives CASSLGGGETDTQYF.

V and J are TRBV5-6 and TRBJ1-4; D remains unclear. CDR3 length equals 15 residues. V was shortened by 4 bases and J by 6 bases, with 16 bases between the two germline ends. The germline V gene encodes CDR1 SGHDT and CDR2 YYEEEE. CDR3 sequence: CASSLRTRVDEKLFF. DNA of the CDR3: TGTGCCAGCAGCCTCCGAACTCGGGTAGATGAAAAACTGTTTTTT.

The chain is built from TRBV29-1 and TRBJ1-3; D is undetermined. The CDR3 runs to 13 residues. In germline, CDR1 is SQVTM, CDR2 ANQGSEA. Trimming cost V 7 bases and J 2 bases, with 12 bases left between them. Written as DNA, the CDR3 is TGCAGCGCCGAACGGCAAGCTGGAAACACCATATATTTT. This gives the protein CSAERQAGNTIYF. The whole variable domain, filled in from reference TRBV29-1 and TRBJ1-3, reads SAVISQKPSRDICQRGTSLTIQCQVDSQVTMMFWYRQQPGQSLTLIATANQGSEATYESGFVIDKFPISRPNLTFSTLTVSNMSPEDSSIYLCSAERQAGNTIYFGEGSWLTVV.

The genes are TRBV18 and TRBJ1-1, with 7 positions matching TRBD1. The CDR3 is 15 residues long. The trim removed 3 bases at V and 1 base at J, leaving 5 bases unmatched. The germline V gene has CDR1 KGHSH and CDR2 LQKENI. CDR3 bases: TGTGCCAGCTCACCGCGGGACAGTCCGAACACTGAAGCTTTCTTT. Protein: CASSPRDSPNTEAFF.

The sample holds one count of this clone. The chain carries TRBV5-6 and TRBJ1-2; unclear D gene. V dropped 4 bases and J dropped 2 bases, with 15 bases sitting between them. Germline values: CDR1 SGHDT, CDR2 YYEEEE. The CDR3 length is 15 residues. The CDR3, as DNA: TGTGCCAGCAGCCGGCAAGCGACACCAAACTATGGCTACACCTTC. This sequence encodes CASSRQATPNYGYTF.

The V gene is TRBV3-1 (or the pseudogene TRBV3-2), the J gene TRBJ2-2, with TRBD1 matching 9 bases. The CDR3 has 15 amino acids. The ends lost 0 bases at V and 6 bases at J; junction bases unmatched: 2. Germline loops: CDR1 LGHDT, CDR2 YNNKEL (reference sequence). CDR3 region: CASSQEQGAAGELFF. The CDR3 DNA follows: TGTGCCAGCAGCCAAGAACAGGGGGCGGCCGGGGAGCTGTTTTTT.

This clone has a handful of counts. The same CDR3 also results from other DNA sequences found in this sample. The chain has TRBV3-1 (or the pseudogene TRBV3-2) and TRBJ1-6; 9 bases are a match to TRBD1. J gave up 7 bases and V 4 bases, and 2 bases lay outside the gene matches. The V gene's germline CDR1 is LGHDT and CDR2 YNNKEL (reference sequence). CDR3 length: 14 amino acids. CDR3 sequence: CASSLGQGNSPLHF. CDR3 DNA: TGTGCCAGCAGCCTGGGACAGGGCAATTCACCCCTCCACTTT.

CDR3 coding DNA: TGTGCCAGTAGTAAGGGGTCTGAAGCTTTCTTT. It translates to CASSKGSEAFF. The V call is TRBV19, the J call TRBJ1-1; the D gene is possibly TRBD1 (5 bases). Germline V gives CDR1 LNHDA, CDR2 SQIVND (reference sequence). The V and J ends lost 4 bases and 6 bases respectively, with 6 bases between them. The CDR3 length is 11 residues.

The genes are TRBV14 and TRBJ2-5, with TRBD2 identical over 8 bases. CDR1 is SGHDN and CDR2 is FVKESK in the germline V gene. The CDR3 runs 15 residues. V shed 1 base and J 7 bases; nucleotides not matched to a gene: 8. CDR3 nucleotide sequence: TGTGCCAGCAGCCAAGTCGGGGGGGCCCCAGGGACCCAGTACTTC. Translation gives CASSQVGGAPGTQYF.

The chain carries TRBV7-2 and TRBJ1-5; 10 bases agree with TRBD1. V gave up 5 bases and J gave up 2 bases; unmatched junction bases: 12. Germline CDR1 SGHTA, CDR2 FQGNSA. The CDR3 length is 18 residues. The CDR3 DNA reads TGTGCCAGCAGCCTAAATTCCGGACAGGGGGTAGGCAATCAGCCCCAGCATTTT. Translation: CASSLNSGQGVGNQPQHF.

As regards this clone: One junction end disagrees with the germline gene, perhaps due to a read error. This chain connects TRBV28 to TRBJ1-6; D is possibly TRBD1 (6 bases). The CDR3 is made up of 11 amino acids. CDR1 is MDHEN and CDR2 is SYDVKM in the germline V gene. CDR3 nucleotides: TGTGCCAGCAGTTCTAGGCAGGGGCTGAGGTGG. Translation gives CASSSRQGLRW.

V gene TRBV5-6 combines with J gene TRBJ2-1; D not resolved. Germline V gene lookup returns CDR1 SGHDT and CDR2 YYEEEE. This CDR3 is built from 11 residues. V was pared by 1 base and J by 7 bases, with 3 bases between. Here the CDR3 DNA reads TGTGCCAGCAGCTTGTGGAATGAGCAGTTCTTC. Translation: CASSLWNEQFF.

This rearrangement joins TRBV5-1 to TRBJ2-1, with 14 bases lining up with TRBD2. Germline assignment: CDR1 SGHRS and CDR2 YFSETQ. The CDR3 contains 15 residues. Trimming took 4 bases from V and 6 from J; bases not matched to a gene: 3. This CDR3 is CASSGGTSGSNEQFF. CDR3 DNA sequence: TGCGCCAGCAGCGGGGGGACTAGCGGGAGCAATGAGCAGTTCTTC. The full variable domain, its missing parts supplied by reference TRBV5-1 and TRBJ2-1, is KAGVTQTPRYLIKTRGQQVTLSCSPISGHRSVSWYQQTPGQGLQFLFEYFSETQRNKGNFPGRFSGRQFSNSRSEMNVSTLELGDSALYLCASSGGTSGSNEQFFGPGTRLTVL.

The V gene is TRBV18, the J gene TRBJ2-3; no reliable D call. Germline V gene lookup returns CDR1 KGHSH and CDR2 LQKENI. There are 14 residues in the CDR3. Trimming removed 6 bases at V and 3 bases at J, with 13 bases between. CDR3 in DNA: TGTGCCAGCTCCCTTTTGTTACAGACAGATACGCAGTATTTT. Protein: CASSLLLQTDTQYF.

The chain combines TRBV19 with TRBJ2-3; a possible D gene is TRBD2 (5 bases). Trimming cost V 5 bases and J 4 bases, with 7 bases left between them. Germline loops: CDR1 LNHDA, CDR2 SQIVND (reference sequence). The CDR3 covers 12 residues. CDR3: CASSGSSDTQYF. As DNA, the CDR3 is TGTGCCAGTAGTGGGAGCTCAGATACGCAGTATTTT.

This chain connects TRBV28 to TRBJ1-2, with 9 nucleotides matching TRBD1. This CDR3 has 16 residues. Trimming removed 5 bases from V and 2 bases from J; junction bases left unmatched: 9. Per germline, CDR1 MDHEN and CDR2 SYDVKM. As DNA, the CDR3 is TGTGCCAGCAGTGAGGCTGGGACAGGGATCAACTATGGCTACACCTTC. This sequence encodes CASSEAGTGINYGYTF.

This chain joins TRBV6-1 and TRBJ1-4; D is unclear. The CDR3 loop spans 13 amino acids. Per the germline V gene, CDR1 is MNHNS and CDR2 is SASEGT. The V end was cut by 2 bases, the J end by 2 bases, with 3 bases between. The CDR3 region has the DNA TGTGCCAGCAGTGAACAGACTAATGAAAAACTGTTTTTT. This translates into CASSEQTNEKLFF.

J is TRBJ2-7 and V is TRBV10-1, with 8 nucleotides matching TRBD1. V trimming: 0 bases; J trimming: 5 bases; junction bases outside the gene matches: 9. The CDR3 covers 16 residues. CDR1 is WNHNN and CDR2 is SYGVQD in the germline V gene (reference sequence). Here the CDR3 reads CASSESWQGARNEQYF. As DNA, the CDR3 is TGCGCCAGCAGTGAGTCCTGGCAGGGGGCGCGAAACGAGCAGTACTTC.

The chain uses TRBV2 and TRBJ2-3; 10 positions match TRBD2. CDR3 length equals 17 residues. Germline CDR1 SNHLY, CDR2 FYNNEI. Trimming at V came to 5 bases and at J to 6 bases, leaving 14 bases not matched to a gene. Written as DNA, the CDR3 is TGTGCCAGCAGTTTCTACTCGGGACTAGCGCGAGGGGATACGCAGTATTTT. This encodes CASSFYSGLARGDTQYF.

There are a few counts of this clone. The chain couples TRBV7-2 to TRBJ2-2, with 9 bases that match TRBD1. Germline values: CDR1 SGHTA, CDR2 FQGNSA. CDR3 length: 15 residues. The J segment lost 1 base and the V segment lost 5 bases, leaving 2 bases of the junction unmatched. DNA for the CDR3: TGTGCCAGCAGCCGGGACAGGGTGAACACCGGGGAGCTGTTTTTT. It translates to CASSRDRVNTGELFF.